These 7 T cell receptor beta chains were all obtained from the same sample, sequenced in a study of response to subunit inactivated influenza vaccine. In TCRdb, the RT-PCR reads were re-called with MiXCR into one record per CDR3 protein. Of more than 450,000 distinct CDR3 sequences detected, approximately 12% appear once; the ten largest clones hold roughly 10%. The sample consisted of PBMCs from blood, taken on the day of vaccination. The receptors here all came from a man in his forties or fifties who received an inactivated influenza vaccine.

This clonotype was recorded a few times. The rearrangement joins TRBV3-1 to TRBJ2-2, with 7 bases matching TRBD2. CDR3 length: 16 amino acids. Per the germline V gene, CDR1 is LGHDT and CDR2 is YNNKEL (reference sequence). Losses at the gene ends were 4 bases for V and 4 bases for J; bases not matched to a gene: 9. The DNA of the CDR3 is TGTGCCAGCAGCCTGACCCCGGGACTAAGCACCGGGGAGCTGTTTTTT. This encodes CASSLTPGLSTGELFF.

The chain has TRBV28 and TRBJ1-1; D not certain. Germline V gene sequence: CDR1 MDHEN, CDR2 SYDVKM. The CDR3 contains 13 residues. Trimming left V 7 bases short and J 1 base short, with 10 bases between. The CDR3 loop reads CASIRTANTEAFF. CDR3 bases: TGTGCCAGCATTCGGACCGCGAACACTGAAGCTTTCTTT.

CDR3 nucleotides: TGTGCCAGCAGAGGGGGACAGGGAATCAATCAGCCCCAGCATTTT. Translated, it gives CASRGGQGINQPQHF. The chain employs TRBV6-1 and TRBJ1-5, with TRBD1 matching 9 bases. After removal of 6 bases from V and 3 bases from J, the junction contained 6 bases not matched to a gene. The CDR3 consists of 15 residues. Germline lookup yields CDR1 MNHNS and CDR2 SASEGT.

The CDR3 DNA sequence: TGTGCCAGCAGTTTAGATGGATTGGGGGAGCTGTTTTTT. It specifies CASSLDGLGELFF. The chain recombines TRBV12-3 or TRBV12-4 with TRBJ2-2, with D unresolved. This CDR3 contains 13 residues. V was cut by 1 base and J by 8 bases, with 8 bases left in between.

The sample holds a few counts of this clonotype. The V call is TRBV18, the J call TRBJ2-2; D gene uncertain. Germline loops: CDR1 KGHSH, CDR2 LQKENI. V lost 0 bases, J lost 2 bases, and 7 bases lay in between. The CDR3 extends over 15 amino acids. The DNA for the CDR3 is TGTGCCAGCTCACCACCGGCAGCTAACACCGGGGAGCTGTTTTTT. As protein: CASSPPAANTGELFF. The complete variable domain, with remaining parts taken from reference TRBV18 and TRBJ2-2, reads NAGVMQNPRHLVRRRGQEARLRCSPMKGHSHVYWYRQLPEEGLKFMVYLQKENIIDESGMPKERFSAEFPKEGPSILRIQQVVRGDSAAYFCASSPPAANTGELFFGEGSRLTVL.

This clonotype occurred a few times. CDR3 region: CSVVNRVTYNEQFF. CDR3 nucleotide sequence: TGCAGCGTTGTTAACAGGGTTACCTACAATGAGCAGTTCTTC. The genes are TRBV29-1 and TRBJ2-1; D possibly corresponds to TRBD1 (6 bases). Germline V gene data show CDR1 as SQVTM and CDR2 as ANQGSEA. The CDR3 length is 14 residues. Trimming pared 4 bases from V and 2 bases from J, leaving 12 bases between.

At least ten counts were recorded for this clonotype. This chain links TRBV28 with TRBJ1-5; 8 bases are a match to TRBD1. Germline CDR1 MDHEN, CDR2 SYDVKM. The CDR3 consists of 15 residues. The J segment lost 7 bases and the V segment lost 3 bases, leaving 8 bases of the junction unmatched. The CDR3 DNA follows: TGTGCCAGCAGTTTGCGGACAGGGTCTTACCAGCCCCAGCATTTT. This encodes CASSLRTGSYQPQHF.